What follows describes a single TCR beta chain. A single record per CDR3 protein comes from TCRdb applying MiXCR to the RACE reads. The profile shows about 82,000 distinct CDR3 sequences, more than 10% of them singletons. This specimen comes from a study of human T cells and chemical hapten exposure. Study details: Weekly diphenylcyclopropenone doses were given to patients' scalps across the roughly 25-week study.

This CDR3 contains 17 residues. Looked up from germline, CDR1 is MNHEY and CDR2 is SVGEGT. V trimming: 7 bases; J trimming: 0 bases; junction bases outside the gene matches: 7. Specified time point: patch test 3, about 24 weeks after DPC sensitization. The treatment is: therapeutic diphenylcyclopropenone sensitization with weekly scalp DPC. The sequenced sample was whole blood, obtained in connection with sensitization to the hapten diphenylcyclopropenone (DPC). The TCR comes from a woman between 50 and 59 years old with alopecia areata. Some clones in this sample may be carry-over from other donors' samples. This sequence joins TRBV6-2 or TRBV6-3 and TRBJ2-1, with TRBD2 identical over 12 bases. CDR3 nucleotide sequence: TGTGCCAGCACCTATGGACTAGCGGGATTCTCCTACAATGAGCAGTTCTTC. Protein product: CASTYGLAGFSYNEQFF.